This TCR beta chain was identified during a study of vaccination and CD4 T cells after COVID-19. As for the study in general: Between diagnosis and the drawing of post-COVID samples lay a median around 100 days (range 35 to 161). Post-vaccine sampling followed dose two by a median around 74 days (range 14 to 241). The authors exposed cells to overlapping spike peptides derived from SARS-CoV-2, HCoV-NL63, HCoV-OC43 and HCoV-229E.

The Oncomine TCR Beta short-read assay sequenced DNA from cultured CD4+ T cells. A single record per CDR3 protein comes from TCRdb applying MiXCR to the PCR reads. The table has 20,000 to 25,000 distinct CDR3 sequences, about 33% seen once. As to this clonotype: Its specificity is unknown.

The germline CDR1 and CDR2 sequences are DFQATT and SNEGSKA (reference sequence). J was trimmed by 2 bases and V by 6 bases; bases with no gene match: 3. The CDR3 spans 13 residues. Documented treatment: roughly ten-day PBMC culture with coronavirus spike peptide pools or control peptides (ViraFEST assay). Expansion of antigen-specific T cells with peptide pools by ViraFEST preceded sequencing of TCRs. The sample was cultured CD4+ T cells from blood. The chain combines TRBV20-1 with TRBJ1-4; 7 bases map to TRBD1. The sequence was obtained from a human donor with COVID-19. The CDR3, as DNA: TGCAGTGCCACGACAGGGACTAATGAAAAACTGTTTTTT. It codes for CSATTGTNEKLFF.